The rows below give T cell receptor beta chains drawn from one sample of a study of shared clonotypes between healthy human individuals. Clones were read by immunoSEQ multiplex PCR, and TCRdb kept only the in-frame ones, dropping some. The sample has about 1.1 million clones; 70% to 80% are singletons. The sample was memory CD4+ T cells from PBMCs. The receptors shown here come from a man between 18 and 35 years old in good health. Some clones in this sample may be carry-over from other donors' samples. Each CDR3 is given with its conserved first and last residue. The D gene is left open where the match is weak. Size values are once, few and many counts, or a class for expanded clones, and some rows have none.

j_gene: TRBJ1-1
abundance: NA
d_gene: NA
v_gene: TRBV6-1
CDR3aa: CASSDGQNTEAFF
CDR3nt: TGTGCCAGCAGTGATGGACAGAACACTGAAGCTTTCTTT

j_gene: TRBJ2-1
abundance: once
d_gene: NA
v_gene: TRBV7-2
CDR3aa: CASSLDGTPYNEQFF
CDR3nt: TGTGCCAGCAGCTTAGACGGGACTCCATACAATGAGCAGTTCTTC

j_gene: TRBJ1-3
abundance: NA
d_gene: NA
v_gene: TRBV30
CDR3aa: CAWRPTAYSGNTIYF
CDR3nt: TGTGCCTGGAGGCCCACTGCATACTCTGGAAACACCATATATTTT

j_gene: TRBJ1-3
abundance: NA
d_gene: NA
v_gene: TRBV9
CDR3aa: CASSVDPGEENTIYF
CDR3nt: TGTGCCAGCAGCGTAGATCCAGGGGAGGAAAACACCATATATTTT

j_gene: TRBJ1-2
abundance: few
d_gene: NA
v_gene: TRBV28
CDR3aa: CASSSNGYTF
CDR3nt: TGTGCCAGCAGTTCTAATGGCTACACCTTC

j_gene: TRBJ1-3
abundance: NA
d_gene: NA
v_gene: TRBV5-1
CDR3aa: CASSLGGVGNTIYF
CDR3nt: TGCGCCAGCAGCTTGGGAGGGGTTGGAAACACCATATATTTT

j_gene: TRBJ1-1
abundance: few
d_gene: NA
v_gene: TRBV19
CDR3aa: CASSMLGAAFF
CDR3nt: TGTGCCAGTAGTATGTTGGGGGCTGCTTTCTTT

j_gene: TRBJ1-5
abundance: NA
d_gene: NA
v_gene: TRBV7-2
CDR3aa: CASSSAVGDQPQHF
CDR3nt: TGTGCCAGCAGCTCGGCGGTAGGGGATCAGCCCCAGCATTTT

j_gene: TRBJ2-3
abundance: NA
d_gene: NA
v_gene: TRBV6-4
CDR3aa: CASRGQLTDTQYF
CDR3nt: TGTGCCAGCAGAGGACAGCTCACAGATACGCAGTATTTT

j_gene: TRBJ2-5
abundance: NA
d_gene: TRBD2
v_gene: TRBV7-3
CDR3aa: CASSPKSGRETGTSGRPQYF
CDR3nt: TGTGCCAGCAGCCCGAAGAGTGGCAGGGAAACCGGGACTAGCGGGCGTCCCCAGTACTTC